The source of this T cell receptor beta chain is a study of T-cell memory formation after mild COVID-19. Across the study: TCR clusters were mostly confined to one donor each.

This clonotype was seen more than once but under ten times. Its antigen remains unidentified. TCRdb fed the 5' RACE reads into MiXCR, producing one record per CDR3 protein. The table shows about 350,000 distinct CDR3 sequences, with 28% occurring only once. Whole-study results and caveats: The finding that pre-infection memory included some responding clones suggested that cross-reactive memory joined.

Sequencing was carried out using PBMCs or a T cell subset sorted from them (not recorded which). This TCR was recovered from an adult woman who had mild COVID-19 (a few samples of this study predate the infection). Cell type and time point are not known.

The CDR3 DNA reads TGTGCCAGCAGCCAAGGGACTCTCAACAATGAGCAGTTCTTC. Amino acid sequence: CASSQGTLNNEQFF. The rearrangement uses TRBV4-2 and TRBJ2-1; a possible D gene is TRBD2 (5 bases). V was cut by 1 base and J by 5 bases, with 9 bases left in between. Looked up from germline, CDR1 is LGHNA and CDR2 is YNFKEQ. The CDR3 covers 14 residues.